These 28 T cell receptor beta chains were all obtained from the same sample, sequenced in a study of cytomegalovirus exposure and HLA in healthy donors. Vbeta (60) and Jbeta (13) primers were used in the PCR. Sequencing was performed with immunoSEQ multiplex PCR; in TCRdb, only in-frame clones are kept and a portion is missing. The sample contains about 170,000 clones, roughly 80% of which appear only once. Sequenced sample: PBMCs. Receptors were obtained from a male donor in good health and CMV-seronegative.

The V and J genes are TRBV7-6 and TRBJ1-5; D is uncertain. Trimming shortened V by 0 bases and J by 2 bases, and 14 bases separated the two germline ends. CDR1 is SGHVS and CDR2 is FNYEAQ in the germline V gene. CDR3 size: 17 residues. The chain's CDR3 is CASSLAMGVYGNQPQHF. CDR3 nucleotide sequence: TGTGCCAGCAGCTTAGCGATGGGAGTTTACGGCAATCAGCCCCAGCATTTT.

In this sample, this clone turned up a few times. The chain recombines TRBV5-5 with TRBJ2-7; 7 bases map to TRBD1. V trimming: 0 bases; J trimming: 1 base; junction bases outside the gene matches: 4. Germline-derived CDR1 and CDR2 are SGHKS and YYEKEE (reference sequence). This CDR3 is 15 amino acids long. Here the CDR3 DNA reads TGTGCCAGCAGCTTGGTCGGGACAGCTTCCTACGAGCAGTACTTC. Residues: CASSLVGTASYEQYF.

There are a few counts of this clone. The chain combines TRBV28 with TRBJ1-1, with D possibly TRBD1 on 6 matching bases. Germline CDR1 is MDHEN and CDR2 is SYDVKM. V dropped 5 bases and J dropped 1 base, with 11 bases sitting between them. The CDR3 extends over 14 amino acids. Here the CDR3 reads CASSLGQWNTEAFF. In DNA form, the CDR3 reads TGTGCCAGCAGTCTAGGACAGTGGAACACTGAAGCTTTCTTT.

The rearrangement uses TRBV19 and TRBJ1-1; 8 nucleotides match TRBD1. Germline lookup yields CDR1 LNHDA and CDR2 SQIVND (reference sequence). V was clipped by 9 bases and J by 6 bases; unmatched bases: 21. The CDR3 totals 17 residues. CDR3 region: CASAEYQGARILAEAFF. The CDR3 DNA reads TGTGCCAGCGCCGAATACCAGGGGGCGCGGATACTGGCTGAAGCTTTCTTT.

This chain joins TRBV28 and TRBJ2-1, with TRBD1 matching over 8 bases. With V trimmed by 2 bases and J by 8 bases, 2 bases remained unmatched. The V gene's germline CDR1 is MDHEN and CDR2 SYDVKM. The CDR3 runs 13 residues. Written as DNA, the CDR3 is TGTGCCAGCAGTTTAGACAGGGGTGATGAGCAGTTCTTC. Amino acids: CASSLDRGDEQFF.

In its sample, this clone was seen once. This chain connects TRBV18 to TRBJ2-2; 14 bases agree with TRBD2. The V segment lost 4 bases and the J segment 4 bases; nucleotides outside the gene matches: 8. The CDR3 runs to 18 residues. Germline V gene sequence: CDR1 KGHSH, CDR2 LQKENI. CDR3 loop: CASSRTSGGLGSTGELFF. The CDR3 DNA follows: TGTGCCAGCTCACGGACTAGCGGGGGGCTAGGAAGCACCGGGGAGCTGTTTTTT.

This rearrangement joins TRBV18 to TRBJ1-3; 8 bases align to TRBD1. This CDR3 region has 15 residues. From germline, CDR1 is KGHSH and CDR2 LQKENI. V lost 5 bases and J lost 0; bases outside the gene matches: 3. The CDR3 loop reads CASSTTGVSGNTIYF. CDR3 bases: TGTGCCAGCTCAACGACAGGGGTCTCTGGAAACACCATATATTTT.

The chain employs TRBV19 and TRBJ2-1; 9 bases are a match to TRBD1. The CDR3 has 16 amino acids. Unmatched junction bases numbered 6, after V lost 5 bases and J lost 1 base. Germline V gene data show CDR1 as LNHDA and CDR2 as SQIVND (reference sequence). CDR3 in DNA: TGTGCCAGTAGTGCGGTTGGGACAGGGTCCTACAATGAGCAGTTCTTC. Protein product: CASSAVGTGSYNEQFF.

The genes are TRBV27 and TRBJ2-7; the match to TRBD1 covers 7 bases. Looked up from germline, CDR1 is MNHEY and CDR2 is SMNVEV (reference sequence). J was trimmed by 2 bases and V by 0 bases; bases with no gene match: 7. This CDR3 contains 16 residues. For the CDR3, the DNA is TGTGCCAGCAGTTTATCGCAGGGGGACAGCACCTACGAGCAGTACTTC. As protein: CASSLSQGDSTYEQYF.

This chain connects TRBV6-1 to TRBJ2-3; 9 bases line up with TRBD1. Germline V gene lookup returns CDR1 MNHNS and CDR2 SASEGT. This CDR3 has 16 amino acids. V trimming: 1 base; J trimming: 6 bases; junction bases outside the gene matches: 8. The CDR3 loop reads CASSEVLGQGRDTQYF. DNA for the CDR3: TGTGCCAGCAGTGAAGTCCTGGGACAGGGACGGGATACGCAGTATTTT.

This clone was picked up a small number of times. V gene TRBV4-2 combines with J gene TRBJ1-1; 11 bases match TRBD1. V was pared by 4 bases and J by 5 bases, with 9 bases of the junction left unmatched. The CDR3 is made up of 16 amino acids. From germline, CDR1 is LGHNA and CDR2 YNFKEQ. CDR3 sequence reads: CASSLPGQGVKTEAFF. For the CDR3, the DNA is TGTGCCAGCAGCCTGCCGGGACAGGGGGTCAAGACTGAAGCTTTCTTT.

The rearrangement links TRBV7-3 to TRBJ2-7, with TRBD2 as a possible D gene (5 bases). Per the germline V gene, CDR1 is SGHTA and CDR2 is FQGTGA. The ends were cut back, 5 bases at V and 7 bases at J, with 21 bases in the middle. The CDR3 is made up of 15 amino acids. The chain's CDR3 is CASSPHGASGMEQYF. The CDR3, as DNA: TGTGCCAGCAGCCCGCACGGTGCCTCGGGGATGGAGCAGTACTTC.

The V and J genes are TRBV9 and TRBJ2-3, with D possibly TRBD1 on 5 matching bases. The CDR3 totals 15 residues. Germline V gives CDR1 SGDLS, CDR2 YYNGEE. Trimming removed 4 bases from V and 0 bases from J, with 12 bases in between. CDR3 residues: CASSTQGSSTDTQYF. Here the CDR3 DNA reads TGTGCCAGCAGCACCCAGGGTTCTAGCACAGATACGCAGTATTTT.

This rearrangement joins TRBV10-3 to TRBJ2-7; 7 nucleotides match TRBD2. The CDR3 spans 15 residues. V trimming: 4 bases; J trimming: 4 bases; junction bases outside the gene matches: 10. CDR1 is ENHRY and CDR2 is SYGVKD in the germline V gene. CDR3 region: CAISGEAGTLYEQYF. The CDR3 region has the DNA TGTGCCATCAGTGGAGAAGCGGGGACCCTATACGAGCAGTACTTC.

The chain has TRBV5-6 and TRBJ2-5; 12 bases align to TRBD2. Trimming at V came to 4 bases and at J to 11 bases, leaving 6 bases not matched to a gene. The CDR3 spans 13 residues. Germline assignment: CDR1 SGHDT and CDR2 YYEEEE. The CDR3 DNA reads TGTGCCAGCAGCCTGGGACTAGCGGGCCCTCAGTACTTC. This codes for CASSLGLAGPQYF.

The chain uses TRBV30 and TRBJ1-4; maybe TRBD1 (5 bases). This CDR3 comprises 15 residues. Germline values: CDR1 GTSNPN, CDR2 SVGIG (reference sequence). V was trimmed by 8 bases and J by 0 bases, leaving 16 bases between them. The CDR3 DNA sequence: TGTGCCGGACTATTTCCGGGGCCAACTAATGAAAAACTGTTTTTT. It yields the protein CAGLFPGPTNEKLFF.

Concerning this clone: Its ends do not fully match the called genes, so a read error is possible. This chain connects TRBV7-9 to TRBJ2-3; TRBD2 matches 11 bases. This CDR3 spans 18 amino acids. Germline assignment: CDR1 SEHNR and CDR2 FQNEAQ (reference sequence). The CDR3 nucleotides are TGTTCCAGCAGCTTAAGTCTAGCGGGAGGTTGGGGCGGAGATACGCAGTATTTT. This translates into CSSSLSLAGGWGGDTQYF.

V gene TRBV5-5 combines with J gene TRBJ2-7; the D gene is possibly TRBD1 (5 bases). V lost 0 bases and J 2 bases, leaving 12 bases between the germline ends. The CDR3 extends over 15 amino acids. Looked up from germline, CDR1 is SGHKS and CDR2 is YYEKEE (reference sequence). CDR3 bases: TGTGCCAGCAGCTTGGAGTATGGGGCCCCCTACGAGCAGTACTTC. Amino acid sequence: CASSLEYGAPYEQYF. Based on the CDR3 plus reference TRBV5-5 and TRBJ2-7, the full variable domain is DAGVTQSPTHLIKTRGQQVTLRCSPISGHKSVSWYQQVLGQGPQFIFQYYEKEERGRGNFPDRFSARQFPNYSSELNVNALLLGDSALYLCASSLEYGAPYEQYFGPGTRLTVT.

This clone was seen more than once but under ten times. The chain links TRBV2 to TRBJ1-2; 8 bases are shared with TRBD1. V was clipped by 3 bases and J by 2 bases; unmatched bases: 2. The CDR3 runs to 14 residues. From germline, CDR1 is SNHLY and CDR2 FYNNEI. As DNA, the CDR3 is TGTGCCAGCAGTGACCAGGGGGCCAACTATGGCTACACCTTC. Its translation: CASSDQGANYGYTF.

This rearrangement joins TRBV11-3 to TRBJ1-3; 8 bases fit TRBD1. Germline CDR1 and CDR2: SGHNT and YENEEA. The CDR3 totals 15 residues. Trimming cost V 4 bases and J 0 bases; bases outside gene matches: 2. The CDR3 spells CASSYRGNSGNTIYF. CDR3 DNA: TGTGCCAGCAGCTACAGGGGGAACTCTGGAAACACCATATATTTT.

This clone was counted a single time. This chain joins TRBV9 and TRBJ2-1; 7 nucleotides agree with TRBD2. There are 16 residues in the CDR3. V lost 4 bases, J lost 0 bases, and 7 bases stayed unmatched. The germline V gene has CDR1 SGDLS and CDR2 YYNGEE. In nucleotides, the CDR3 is TGTGCCAGCAGCCCTCTTGGGGGGGGCTCCTACAATGAGCAGTTCTTC. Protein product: CASSPLGGGSYNEQFF.

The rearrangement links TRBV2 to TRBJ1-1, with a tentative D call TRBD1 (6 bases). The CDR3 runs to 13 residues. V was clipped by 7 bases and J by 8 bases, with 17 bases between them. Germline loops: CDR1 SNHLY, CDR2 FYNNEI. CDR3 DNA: TGTGCCAGCATCCGGGGGGCCGGGGAGGAAGCTTTCTTT. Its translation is CASIRGAGEEAFF.

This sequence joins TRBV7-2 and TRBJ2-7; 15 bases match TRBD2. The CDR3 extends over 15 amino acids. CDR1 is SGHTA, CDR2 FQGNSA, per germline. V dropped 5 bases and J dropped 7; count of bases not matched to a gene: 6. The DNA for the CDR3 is TGTGCCAGCAGCCAGGGACTAGCGGGAGGTGGTGAGCAGTACTTC. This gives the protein CASSQGLAGGGEQYF.

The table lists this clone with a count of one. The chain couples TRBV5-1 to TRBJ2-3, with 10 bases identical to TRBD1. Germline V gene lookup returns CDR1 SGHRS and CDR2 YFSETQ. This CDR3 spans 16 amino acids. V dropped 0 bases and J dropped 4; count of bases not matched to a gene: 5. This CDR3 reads CASSLGGTGVPDTQYF. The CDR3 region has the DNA TGCGCCAGCAGCTTGGGAGGGACAGGGGTCCCAGATACGCAGTATTTT.

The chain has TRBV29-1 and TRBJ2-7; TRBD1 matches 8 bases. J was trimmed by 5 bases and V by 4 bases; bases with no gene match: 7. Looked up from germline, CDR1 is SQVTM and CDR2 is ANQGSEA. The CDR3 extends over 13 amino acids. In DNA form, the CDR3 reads TGCAGCGTTGCTGGACAGGGAGTTAACGAGCAGTACTTC. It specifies CSVAGQGVNEQYF.

Here the CDR3 reads CASSSTVLRDKYEQYF. The CDR3 DNA sequence: TGTGCCAGCAGTTCGACCGTACTCCGGGACAAATACGAGCAGTACTTC. The chain joins TRBV27 to TRBJ2-7, with D perhaps TRBD1 (6 bases). This CDR3 has 16 residues. Trimming took off 4 bases at V and 4 bases at J, with 20 bases between the two ends. Germline V gives CDR1 MNHEY, CDR2 SMNVEV (reference sequence).

The CDR3: CASSTATGVNQPQHF. The CDR3 DNA is TGTGCCAGTAGTACCGCAACAGGGGTCAATCAGCCCCAGCATTTT. The chain recombines TRBV19 with TRBJ1-5; TRBD1 matches 7 bases. The CDR3 runs to 15 residues. Trimming took 4 bases from V and 3 from J; bases not matched to a gene: 6. Germline CDR1 is LNHDA and CDR2 is SQIVND (reference sequence).

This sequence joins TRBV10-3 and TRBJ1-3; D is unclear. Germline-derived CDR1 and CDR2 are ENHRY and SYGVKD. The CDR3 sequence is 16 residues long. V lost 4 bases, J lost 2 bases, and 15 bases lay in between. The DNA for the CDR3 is TGTGCCATCAGTGCGGACGGGGATCCCACTGGAAACACCATATATTTT. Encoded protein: CAISADGDPTGNTIYF.